This is a list of T cell receptor beta chains from one sample in a study of siplizumab effects on memory and regulatory T cells. Here immunoSEQ multiplex PCR was the method, and the copy in TCRdb shows in-frame clones only, minus some. In the table there are 100,000 to 120,000 clones, approximately 94% of which are singletons. Sequenced material: CD4+ T cells sorted from blood. The receptors shown here come from a human donor in good health. The CDR3 runs from the conserved cysteine through the conserved F or W. Each record gives: D gene, J gene, V gene, clone size, CDR3 protein, CDR3 DNA. The D gene is left open where the match is weak. Some rows have no size entry. The others give once, few or many, or a class for an expanded clone.

D: -
J: TRBJ2-1
V: TRBV27
size: -
CDR3: CASSFVPSSYNEQFF
DNA: TGTGCCAGCAGTTTTGTCCCCAGCTCCTACAATGAGCAGTTCTTC

D: -
J: TRBJ1-3
V: TRBV15
size: -
CDR3: CATSRDSSLRDNKGNTIYF
DNA: TGTGCCACCAGCAGAGATAGTTCACTTAGGGACAACAAAGGAAACACCATATATTTT

D: -
J: TRBJ2-7
V: TRBV15
size: -
CDR3: CATSPPEAYEQYF
DNA: TGTGCCACCAGCCCCCCGGAGGCATACGAGCAGTACTTC

D: TRBD1
J: TRBJ1-2
V: TRBV6-6
size: -
CDR3: CASSFRGNGYTF
DNA: TGTGCCAGCAGTTTCAGGGGGAATGGCTACACCTTC

D: TRBD2
J: TRBJ2-1
V: TRBV4-1
size: -
CDR3: CASSQVAGVVYNEQFF
DNA: TGCGCCAGCAGCCAAGTAGCGGGAGTAGTCTACAATGAGCAGTTCTTC

D: -
J: TRBJ2-7
V: TRBV10-3
size: -
CDR3: CAISDLPTALEQYF
DNA: TGTGCCATCAGTGACCTCCCCACCGCCCTCGAGCAGTACTTC

D: -
J: TRBJ2-7
V: TRBV9
size: once
CDR3: CASSEGFARGYEQYF
DNA: TGTGCCAGCAGCGAAGGATTCGCTAGGGGGTACGAGCAGTACTTC

D: -
J: TRBJ2-3
V: TRBV30
size: -
CDR3: CAWSVGGTDTQYF
DNA: TGTGCCTGGAGTGTAGGCGGCACAGATACGCAGTATTTT

D: -
J: TRBJ2-1
V: TRBV7-9
size: -
CDR3: CASSPPRRENNEQFF
DNA: TGTGCCAGCAGCCCCCCCCGGCGGGAAAACAATGAGCAGTTCTTC

D: -
J: TRBJ2-6
V: TRBV9
size: -
CDR3: CASSVGRGLGANVLTF
DNA: TGTGCCAGCAGCGTAGGAAGGGGCCTTGGGGCCAACGTCCTGACTTTC

D: TRBD1
J: TRBJ2-1
V: TRBV7-9
size: -
CDR3: CASSPLTGGKDNSYNEQFF
DNA: TGTGCCAGCAGCCCGTTGACAGGGGGCAAAGATAACTCCTACAATGAGCAGTTCTTC

D: TRBD2
J: TRBJ2-7
V: TRBV6-6
size: -
CDR3: CASSYSASGAYEQYF
DNA: TGTGCCAGCAGTTACTCGGCTAGCGGGGCCTACGAGCAGTACTTC

D: -
J: TRBJ1-3
V: TRBV6-6
size: -
CDR3: CASSLPRSSGNTIYF
DNA: TGTGCCAGCAGCCTGCCCAGGTCTTCGGGAAACACCATATATTTT

D: TRBD2
J: TRBJ2-2
V: TRBV7-3
size: once
CDR3: CASSLFPLAGTNTGELFF
DNA: TGTGCCAGCAGCTTATTTCCCTTAGCGGGAACGAACACCGGGGAGCTGTTTTTT

D: -
J: TRBJ2-1
V: TRBV20-1
size: -
CDR3: CSARYNEQFF
DNA: TGCAGTGCTCGGTACAATGAGCAGTTCTTC

D: TRBD1
J: TRBJ1-5
V: TRBV7-8
size: -
CDR3: CASSLGTGNQPQHF
DNA: TGTGCCAGCAGCTTGGGGACAGGCAATCAGCCCCAGCATTTT

D: TRBD1
J: TRBJ1-3
V: TRBV6-5
size: -
CDR3: CASRPDRAGNTIYF
DNA: TGTGCCAGCAGACCCGACAGGGCTGGAAACACCATATATTTT

D: -
J: TRBJ2-7
V: TRBV5-6
size: once
CDR3: CASSLAGPGEQYF
DNA: TGTGCCAGCAGCTTGGCAGGACCCGGCGAGCAGTACTTC